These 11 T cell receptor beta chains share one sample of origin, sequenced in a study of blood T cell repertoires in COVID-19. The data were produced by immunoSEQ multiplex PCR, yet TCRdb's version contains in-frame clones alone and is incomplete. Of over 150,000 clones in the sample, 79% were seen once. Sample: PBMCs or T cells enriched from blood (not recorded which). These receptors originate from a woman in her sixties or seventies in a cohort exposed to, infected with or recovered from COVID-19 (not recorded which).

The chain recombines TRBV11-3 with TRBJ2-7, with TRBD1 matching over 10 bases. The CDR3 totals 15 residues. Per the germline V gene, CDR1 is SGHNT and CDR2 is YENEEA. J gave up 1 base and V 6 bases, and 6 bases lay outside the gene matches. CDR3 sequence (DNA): TGTGCCAGCAGATCTAGGGACAGGGGATCCTACGAGCAGTACTTC. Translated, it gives CASRSRDRGSYEQYF.

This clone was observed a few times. The CDR3 sequence is CASSFRQLNTEAFF. For the CDR3, the DNA is TGTGCCAGCAGTTTCAGACAGTTGAACACTGAAGCTTTCTTT. The chain is built from TRBV28 and TRBJ1-1; perhaps TRBD1 as D (5 bases). The CDR3 contains 14 residues. Germline CDR1 is MDHEN and CDR2 is SYDVKM. The germline V and J ends were trimmed by 3 bases and 0 bases, with 8 bases remaining between them.

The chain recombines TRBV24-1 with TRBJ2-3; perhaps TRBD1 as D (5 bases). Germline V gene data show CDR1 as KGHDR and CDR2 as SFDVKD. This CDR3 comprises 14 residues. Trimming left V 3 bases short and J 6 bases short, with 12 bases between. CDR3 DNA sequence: TGTGCCACCAGTGATCACAGGCTGGGGGATACGCAGTATTTT. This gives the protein CATSDHRLGDTQYF.

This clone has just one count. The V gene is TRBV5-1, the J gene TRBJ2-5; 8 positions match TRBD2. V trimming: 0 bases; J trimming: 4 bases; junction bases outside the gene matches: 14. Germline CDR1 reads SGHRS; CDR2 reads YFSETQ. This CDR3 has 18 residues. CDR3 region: CASSLGASGYTLGETQYF. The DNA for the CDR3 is TGCGCCAGCAGCTTGGGGGCTAGCGGGTATACCCTCGGAGAGACCCAGTACTTC.

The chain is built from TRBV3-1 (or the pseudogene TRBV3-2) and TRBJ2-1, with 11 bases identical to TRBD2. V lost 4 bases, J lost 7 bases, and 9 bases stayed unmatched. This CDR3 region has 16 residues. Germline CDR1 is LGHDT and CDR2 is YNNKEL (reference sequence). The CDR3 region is CASSPYASGRLNEQFF. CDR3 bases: TGTGCCAGCAGCCCGTACGCTAGCGGGAGGTTAAATGAGCAGTTCTTC.

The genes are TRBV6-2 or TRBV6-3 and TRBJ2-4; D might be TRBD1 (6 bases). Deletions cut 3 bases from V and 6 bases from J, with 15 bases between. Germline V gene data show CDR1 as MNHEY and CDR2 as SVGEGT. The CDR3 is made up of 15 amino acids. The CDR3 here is CASSYRGSGGNIQYF. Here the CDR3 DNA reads TGTGCCAGCAGTTATAGGGGGAGTGGCGGAAACATTCAGTACTTC.

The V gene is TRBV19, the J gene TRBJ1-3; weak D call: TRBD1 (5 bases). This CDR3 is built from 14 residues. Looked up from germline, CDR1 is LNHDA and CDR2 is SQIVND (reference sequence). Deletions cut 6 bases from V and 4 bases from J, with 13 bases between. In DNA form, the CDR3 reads TGTGCCAGTAGCAACCAGGGAACCGGAAACACCATATATTTT. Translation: CASSNQGTGNTIYF.

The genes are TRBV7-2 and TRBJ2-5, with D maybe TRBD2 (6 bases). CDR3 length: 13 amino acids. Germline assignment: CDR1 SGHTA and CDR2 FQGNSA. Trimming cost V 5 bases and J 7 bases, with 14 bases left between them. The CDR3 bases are TGTGCCAGCAGCGGGACTCCCTGGGGGACCCAGTACTTC. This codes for CASSGTPWGTQYF.

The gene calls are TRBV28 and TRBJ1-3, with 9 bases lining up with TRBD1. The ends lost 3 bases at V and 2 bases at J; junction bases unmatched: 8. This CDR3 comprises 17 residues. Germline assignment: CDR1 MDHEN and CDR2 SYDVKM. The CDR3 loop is CASSFFPGQGAGNTIYF. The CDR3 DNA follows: TGTGCCAGCAGTTTTTTTCCGGGACAGGGTGCTGGAAACACCATATATTTT.

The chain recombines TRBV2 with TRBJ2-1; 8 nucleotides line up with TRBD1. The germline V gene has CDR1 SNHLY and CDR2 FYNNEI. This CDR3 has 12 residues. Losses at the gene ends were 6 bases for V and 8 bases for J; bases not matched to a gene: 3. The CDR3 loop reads CASSGQGYEQFF. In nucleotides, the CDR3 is TGTGCCAGCAGCGGACAGGGATATGAGCAGTTCTTC. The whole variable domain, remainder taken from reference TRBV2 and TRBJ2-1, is EPEVTQTPSHQVTQMGQEVILRCVPISNHLYFYWYRQILGQKVEFLVSFYNNEISEKSEIFDDQFSVERPDGSNFTLKIRSTKLEDSAMYFCASSGQGYEQFFGPGTRLTVL.

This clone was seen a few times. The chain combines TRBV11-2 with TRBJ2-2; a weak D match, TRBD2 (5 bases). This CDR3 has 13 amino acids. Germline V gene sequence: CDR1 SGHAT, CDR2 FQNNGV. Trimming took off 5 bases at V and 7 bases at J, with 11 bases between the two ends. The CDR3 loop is CASSRTGNGELFF. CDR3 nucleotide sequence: TGTGCCAGCAGCCGGACGGGGAACGGGGAGCTGTTTTTT. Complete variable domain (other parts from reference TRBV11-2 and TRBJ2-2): EAGVAQSPRYKIIEKRQSVAFWCNPISGHATLYWYQQILGQGPKLLIQFQNNGVVDDSQLPKDRFSAERLKGVDSTLKIQPAKLEDSAVYLCASSRTGNGELFFGEGSRLTVL.